A selection of T cell receptor beta chains follows, all from one sample in a study of blood T cell repertoires in COVID-19. Using immunoSEQ multiplex PCR, the repertoire was profiled, and TCRdb retains in-frame clones only, with some absent. The table includes over 200,000 clones, 65% to 85% detected once. Sequencing input: peripheral blood. These receptors originate from a man older than 75 with acute or convalescent COVID-19. Both conserved end residues are part of each CDR3. The D gene is left open where the match is weak.

CDR3 length,D gene,V gene,J gene,CDR3 protein,CDR3 DNA
18,-,TRBV28,TRBJ2-3,CASSSLRGREGLTDTQYF,TGTGCCAGCAGTTCCCTCAGGGGGCGGGAGGGACTCACAGATACGCAGTATTTT
16,TRBD1,TRBV10-3,TRBJ2-3,CAIMDRTGVNTDTQYF,TGTGCCATCATGGATCGTACAGGGGTAAATACAGATACGCAGTATTTT
16,TRBD1,TRBV28,TRBJ1-2,CASSSPGQGRQGGYTF,TGTGCCAGCAGTTCCCCGGGACAGGGGCGGCAAGGTGGCTACACCTTC
14,-,TRBV5-1,TRBJ1-2,CASSSTPGSYGYTF,TGCGCCAGCAGCTCCACCCCGGGGTCCTATGGCTACACCTTC
13,-,TRBV6-5,TRBJ2-5,CASSRSGQETQYF,TGTGCCAGCAGTCGTAGCGGACAAGAGACCCAGTACTTC
15,-,TRBV7-2,TRBJ1-5,CASSLGGRGNQPQHF,TGTGCCAGCAGCTTAGGGGGCCGGGGCAATCAGCCCCAGCATTTT
13,-,TRBV12-3/TRBV12-4,TRBJ2-2,CASSLGGPGELFF,TGTGCCAGCAGTTTAGGGGGGCCCGGGGAGCTGTTTTTT
15,TRBD1,TRBV9,TRBJ2-3,CASGRGTGGTDTQYF,TGTGCCAGCGGCCGGGGGACAGGGGGGACAGATACGCAGTATTTT
15,TRBD2,TRBV11-3,TRBJ2-5,CASSPGGENQETQYF,TGTGCCAGCAGCCCCGGGGGGGAAAACCAAGAGACCCAGTACTTC
17,TRBD2,TRBV7-7,TRBJ2-2,CASSAFFAGEGNGELFF,TGTGCTAGCAGCGCCTTCTTTGCGGGGGAAGGGAACGGGGAGCTGTTTTTT
16,-,TRBV19,TRBJ1-4,CASLSTRRSTNEKLFF,TGTGCCAGTTTATCAACGAGGCGATCAACTAATGAAAAACTGTTTTTT
14,-,TRBV27,TRBJ1-5,CASSFGFSNQPQHF,TGTGCCAGCAGCTTCGGTTTTAGCAATCAGCCCCAGCATTTT
15,-,TRBV4-2,TRBJ1-5,CASSQDSTEGQPQHF,TGTGCCAGCAGCCAAGATTCGACCGAGGGCCAGCCCCAGCATTTT
13,TRBD2,TRBV6-5,TRBJ2-2,CASRKTSAGELFF,TGTGCCAGCAGAAAGACTAGCGCCGGGGAGCTGTTTTTT